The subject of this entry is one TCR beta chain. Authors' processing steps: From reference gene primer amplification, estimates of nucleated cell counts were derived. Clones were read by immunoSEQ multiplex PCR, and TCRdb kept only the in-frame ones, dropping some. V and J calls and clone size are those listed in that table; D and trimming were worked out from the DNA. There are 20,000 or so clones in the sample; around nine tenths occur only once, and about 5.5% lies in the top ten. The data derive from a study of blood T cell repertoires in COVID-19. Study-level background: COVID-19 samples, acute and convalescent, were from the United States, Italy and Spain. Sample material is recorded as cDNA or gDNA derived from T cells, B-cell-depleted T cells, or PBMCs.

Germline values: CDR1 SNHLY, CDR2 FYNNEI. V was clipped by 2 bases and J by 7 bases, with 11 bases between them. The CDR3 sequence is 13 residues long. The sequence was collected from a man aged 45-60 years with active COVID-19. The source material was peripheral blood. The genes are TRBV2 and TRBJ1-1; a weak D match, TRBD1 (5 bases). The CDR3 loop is CASSELEGSEAFF. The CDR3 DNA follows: TGTGCCAGCAGTGAATTGGAGGGGAGTGAAGCTTTCTTT.